What follows is one T cell receptor beta chain and its context. The target antigen is unknown. This table comes from immunoSEQ multiplex PCR, and its TCRdb copy is limited to in-frame clones, with some not included. The sample contains around 300,000 clones, roughly 90% of which appear only once. This specimen belongs to a study of cytomegalovirus exposure and HLA in healthy donors. Study findings and constraints: Reportedly, diagnosis of cytomegalovirus status by the classifier showed high specificity and sensitivity. Rarity marked most TCR sequences, yet some public TCRs occurred in many donors. The TCR clusters that emerged in the first cohort tended, a later analysis found, to co-occur in the approximately 110 validation repertoires. CMV antigen specificity of three CMV-associated chains was confirmed in vitro.

Trimming cost V 5 bases and J 0 bases; bases outside gene matches: 6. Germline CDR1 SGHTA, CDR2 FQGNSA. The CDR3 length is 16 residues. The V and J genes are TRBV7-2 and TRBJ2-1; TRBD1 aligns across 8 bases. This receptor was identified in a young man in good health and CMV-seronegative. The material sequenced was PBMCs. The DNA for the CDR3 is TGTGCCAGCAGCGACAGGGGCGGGGTCTCCTACAATGAGCAGTTCTTC. Translation: CASSDRGGVSYNEQFF.